This T cell receptor (beta chain) was sequenced for a study of shared clonotypes between healthy human individuals (dated by TCRdb to 2020 to 2022). A note on the overall study: The cohort included a few men and a couple of women between 18 and 49 years of age. Per donor, three plates each were used for CD4 naive and CD4 memory, two for CD8 naive, and one for CD8 memory. To estimate repertoire size and how much clonotypes are shared between individuals, the study performed deep sequencing of blood TCR repertoires from about five healthy adults. Leukapheresis yielded between about 0.8 and 9.5 billion PBMCs per donor. To increase sequencing depth and limit assay-specific biases, different laboratories used diverse techniques to prepare libraries and sequence TCR repertoires.

Counted from cysteine to phenylalanine, this CDR3 has 14 amino acids. The sequence is cut down to CDR3 DNA, 42 bases in frame from base 1. In the germline V gene, CDR1 corresponds to SGHTA and CDR2 to FQGNSA. Trimming at the junction amounts to 1 base on V and 4 bases on J, and the germline ends lie 11 bases apart. The donors were healthy, HIV-negative adults with no recently reported acute infections or vaccinations. Every donor was a Caucasian adult residing in Nashville, Tennessee, USA. CD4+ T cells were enriched by magnetic negative selection, after which naive cells were positively selected on CD45RA and the negative fraction was taken as the memory subset. Blood was collected by leukapheresis, and PBMCs were isolated by Ficoll-Histopaque density gradient centrifugation and then cryopreserved in liquid nitrogen vapor phase. Purity and quantity of every magnetically sorted T cell population were checked by analytical flow cytometry. Genomic DNA was isolated from every sorted fraction and measured by UV absorbance on a Nanodrop 2000c.

For this clone: The target of this receptor is not known. Base qualities are not provided; no much larger clone lies one nucleotide away.

Study-level results and caveats: Only blood was sampled, and tissue TCR repertoires likely differ from those in blood. The small number of donors limited the genetic and exposure-history diversity represented. Pairwise subsampling indicated that sequencing depth was expected to affect the degree of clonotype sharing among donors. Sharing across four donors was observed for roughly 5.4% of naive CD4, 3% to 3.5% of naive CD8, around 2.5% of memory CD4, and around 0.42% of memory CD8 clonotypes. Naive subsets generally had larger estimated clonotype richness than memory subsets. Higher generation probabilities were observed for clonotypes shared by all four sorted-subset donors than for non-shared clonotypes. Incomplete sequencing was indicated by rarefaction of sorted-subset datasets, despite the large sequencing depth.

TCR CDR3 regions were amplified from genomic DNA by multiplex PCR using the deep immunoSEQ assay. For each cell subset, the extracted genomic DNA was distributed evenly across all wells of several immunoSEQ 96-well plates, and each plate served as one replicate. For sorted subsets, approximately 190 ng genomic DNA, equal to about 30,000 T cell genomes, was loaded into each replicate PCR. The purified libraries were quantified using a Qubit 3.0 fluorometer, sized with a Bioanalyzer 2100, and then quantified again using the KAPA Library Quantification kit. Every immunoSEQ 96-well plate was sequenced on a separate single-read 150-cycle Illumina NextSeq 550 flow cell. The source study handled its data this way. Because only junctional sequences without quality scores were contained in the immunoSEQ output, filtering matching that applied to full-length reads could not be performed. To assign V/J genes and CDR3, sequences were annotated against IMGT germline references using PyIR, a Python wrapper for IgBLAST v1.9. Reads with weak V/J assignments (E-value above 1e-6), missing CDR3, stop codons, out-of-frame junctions, or ambiguous translated residues were removed. V3J clonotypes were defined as sequences sharing the same inferred V gene, J gene, and CDR3 amino acid sequence. To compute the percentage overlap between repertoires, the number of shared unique clonotypes was divided by the size of the smaller repertoire. Richness of each repertoire was evaluated using RTK rarefaction, the Chao1 estimator, and Recon v2.1 estimates of unobserved clonotypes. Generation probabilities for all TCRbeta clonotypes obtained by the gDNA method from a few donors were computed using OLGA. The table comes from immuneACCESS by way of TCRdb, which keeps in-frame sequences with V and J called. Part of the clones is missing from these tables; in studies checked, under half for an unresolved V gene and the rest for unknown reasons. V and J calls and clone size are copied from that table; D and trimming were computed from the DNA. Present in this sample are approximately 530,000 clones, roughly 95% of which were seen just once. 0.064% of the sample belongs to the ten largest clones.

The sequenced sample was naive CD4+ T cells sorted from blood. The cell subset or site label corresponds to: CD45RA+ positively selected. The clonotype was recovered from a woman aged 25 to 39 in good health. The chain is assembled from TRBV7-2 and TRBJ2-7; no D gene call is confident. Here the CDR3 is given as CASSLVSSSYEQYF. Here is the DNA: TGTGCCAGCAGCTTAGTGTCATCGTCTTACGAGCAGTACTTC. Reference TRBV7-2 and TRBJ2-7 proteins supply the regions before and after the CDR3; the full variable domain is: GAGVSQSPSNKVTEKGKDVELRCDPISGHTALYWYRQSLGQGLEFLIYFQGNSAPDKSGLPSDRFSAERTGGSVSTLTIQRTQQEDSAVYLCASSLVSSSYEQYFGPGTRLTVT.